These T cell receptor beta chains were read from a single sample in a study of cytotoxic CD8 clonotypes in ibrutinib-treated CLL. The data were produced by immunoSEQ multiplex PCR, yet TCRdb's version contains in-frame clones alone and is incomplete. The sample lists about 50,000 clones; about three fifths were seen once. Sequencing was performed on PBMCs, taken after 24 months of ibrutinib treatment. The receptors originated from a human donor with chronic lymphocytic leukemia. The CDR3 runs from the conserved cysteine through the conserved F or W. Fields, in order: D gene, V gene, J gene, clone size, CDR3 protein, CDR3 DNA. D genes are given only for firm matches. Size tells how often a clone was seen (once, few, many) or the class of an expanded clone, and some rows leave it out.

TRBD1	TRBV9	TRBJ2-7	NA	CASSAGTGPLYEQYF	TGTGCCAGCAGCGCGGGGACAGGGCCCCTCTACGAGCAGTACTTC
TRBD2	TRBV29-1	TRBJ2-1	NA	CSVEALAGGDNEQFF	TGCAGCGTTGAGGCTCTAGCGGGGGGTGACAATGAGCAGTTCTTC
NA	TRBV19	TRBJ1-2	few	CASSIGDAYNHGYTF	TGTGCCAGTAGTATTGGGGACGCCTATAACCATGGCTACACCTTC
NA	TRBV7-9	TRBJ2-7	NA	CASSPPTGSYEQYF	TGTGCCAGCAGCCCCCCAACGGGGTCCTACGAGCAGTACTTC
NA	TRBV2	TRBJ1-2	few	CASNINSNYGYTF	TGTGCCAGCAATATTAACAGCAACTATGGCTACACCTTC
NA	TRBV19	TRBJ1-1	NA	CASSRGTNTEAFF	TGTGCCAGTAGTCGAGGGACGAACACTGAAGCTTTCTTT
NA	TRBV7-9	TRBJ1-3	NA	CASSLISLNTIYF	TGTGCCAGCAGCTTAATATCCCTAAACACCATATATTTT
NA	TRBV5-1	TRBJ2-5	NA	CASSLVETQYF	TGCGCCAGCAGCTTGGTAGAGACCCAGTACTTC
NA	TRBV28	TRBJ1-2	NA	CASSSGTPVYGYTF	TGTGCCAGCAGTTCCGGGACCCCCGTCTATGGCTACACCTTC
NA	TRBV6-5	TRBJ1-1	NA	CASSRHLNTEAFF	TGTGCCAGCAGCAGACACCTTAACACTGAAGCTTTCTTT
TRBD2	TRBV7-2	TRBJ2-7	NA	CASSFSASGITYEQYF	TGTGCCAGCAGCTTCTCGGCTAGCGGGATAACCTACGAGCAGTACTTC
NA	TRBV19	TRBJ2-6	NA	CASSIRVAGANVLTF	TGTGCCAGTAGTATCAGGGTTGCCGGGGCCAACGTCCTGACTTTC
NA	TRBV2	TRBJ1-4	NA	CASSESSEKLFF	TGTGCCAGCAGTGAATCATCTGAAAAACTGTTTTTT
NA	TRBV2	TRBJ2-7	NA	CASETSYEQYF	TGTGCCAGCGAGACCTCCTACGAGCAGTACTTC
NA	TRBV4-1	TRBJ1-2	NA	CASSQPLVGGASYGYTF	TGCGCCAGCAGCCAACCACTGGTCGGGGGGGCGAGCTATGGCTACACCTTC
NA	TRBV27	TRBJ1-3	NA	CASSPTFSGNTIYF	TGTGCCAGCAGCCCAACATTCTCTGGAAACACCATATATTTT
NA	TRBV6-1	TRBJ2-7	NA	CASNGVSGEQYF	TGTGCCAGCAATGGAGTGTCGGGCGAGCAGTACTTC
TRBD1	TRBV23-1	TRBJ2-7	NA	CASSPQGVEEEQYF	TGCGCCAGCAGTCCACAGGGGGTTGAGGAAGAGCAGTACTTC
TRBD2	TRBV5-4	TRBJ2-3	many	CAIAPLGTSGTDTQYF	TGTGCCATCGCCCCCTTGGGGACTAGCGGCACAGATACGCAGTATTTT
NA	TRBV6-5	TRBJ1-2	many	CASSYVTLGMPYGYTF	TGTGCCAGCAGTTATGTTACTCTGGGGATGCCCTATGGCTACACCTTC
NA	TRBV6-1	TRBJ1-6	NA	CASSEGWNSPLHF	TGTGCCAGCAGTGAAGGGTGGAATTCACCCCTCCACTTT
NA	TRBV14	TRBJ1-2	NA	CASSQAWGTGPAPGYGYTF	TGTGCCAGCAGCCAAGCCTGGGGAACAGGGCCGGCCCCGGGCTATGGCTACACCTTC
NA	TRBV2	TRBJ2-7	NA	CASSEAQKGWQYF	TGTGCCAGCAGTGAAGCGCAGAAGGGATGGCAGTACTTC
NA	TRBV6-6	TRBJ1-2	NA	CASSQGTNYGYTF	TGTGCCAGCAGCCAAGGGACCAACTATGGCTACACCTTC